This T cell receptor beta chain appears in the sequencing data of a study of CD8 T cell repertoires and HIV-1 epitope variants. Study at large: Twenty-five autologous and known Gag and Nef epitope variant peptides each stimulated T cells separately.

TCRdb's table, derived via immunoSEQ multiplex PCR, lists solely in-frame clones and lacks some. The sample contains 80,000 to 95,000 clones, around 67% of which appear only once. The CDR3 contains 13 residues. J gave up 6 bases and V 3 bases, and 1 base lay outside the gene matches. Germline CDR1 and CDR2: LGHNA and YSLEER. The V and J genes are TRBV4-3 and TRBJ2-2, with 7 positions matching TRBD1. Sequencing was performed on uncultured baseline CD8+ T cells from peripheral blood mononuclear cells (PBMCs). This clonotype originated in a male donor with HIV. The CDR3 nucleotides are TGCGCCAGCAGCCATGACAGGGCCGGGGAGCTGTTTTTT. Translating it yields CASSHDRAGELFF.